This TCR beta chain derives from a study of T cells in localized non-small cell lung cancer. Profiling relied on immunoSEQ multiplex PCR, and the TCRdb table lists in-frame clones only, not all of them. There are tens of thousands of clones in the sample; roughly 90% occur only once, and 25% to 30% lies in the top ten. Germline V gives CDR1 SGDLS, CDR2 YYNGEE. The ends lost 3 bases at V and 4 bases at J; junction bases unmatched: 1. The CDR3 totals 12 residues. The clonotype comes from a male donor older than 55 with stage I squamous cell lung carcinoma. The chain couples TRBV9 to TRBJ2-7; TRBD1 agrees at 7 bases. The specimen comprised peripheral blood, sampled before any cancer treatment. CDR3 region: CASSAQGYEQYF. The CDR3 nucleotides read TGTGCCAGCAGCGCACAGGGGTACGAGCAGTACTTC.